These 7 T cell receptor beta chains share one sample of origin, sequenced in a study of cytomegalovirus exposure and HLA in healthy donors. Generated by immunoSEQ multiplex PCR, the TCRdb table keeps only in-frame clones and is missing some. The sample consists of around 120,000 clones, about 87% of them appearing once. Sequenced material: PBMCs. The receptors derive from a woman between 18 and 30 years old in good health and CMV-seronegative.

This clone appeared a single time. The V and J genes are TRBV15 and TRBJ2-4; TRBD2 is a possible D gene (6 bases). This CDR3 comprises 15 residues. The ends were cut back, 1 base at V and 4 bases at J, with 11 bases in the middle. CDR1 LNHNV and CDR2 YYDKDF come from the germline V gene (reference sequence). CDR3 amino acids: CATSRVEGFKNIQYF. CDR3 DNA: TGTGCCACCAGCAGAGTGGAGGGATTTAAAAACATTCAGTACTTC.

The V gene is TRBV5-8, the J gene TRBJ2-7, with no clear D. The CDR3 length is 14 residues. In germline, CDR1 is SGHTS, CDR2 YDEGEE. The V end lost 0 bases, the J end lost 4 bases, and 11 bases lay between the germline ends. The CDR3 loop reads CASSLGGRQYEQYF. In DNA, the CDR3 is TGTGCCAGCAGCTTGGGAGGCCGGCAATACGAGCAGTACTTC.

This clone has just one count. The V call is TRBV27, the J call TRBJ2-3; 7 bases match TRBD1. Germline assignment: CDR1 MNHEY and CDR2 SMNVEV (reference sequence). The CDR3 runs 15 residues. J was trimmed by 5 bases and V by 4 bases; bases with no gene match: 9. The CDR3 DNA reads TGTGCCAGCAGTTCGCAAAGGGGGCAGGTAGATACGCAGTATTTT. Its protein is CASSSQRGQVDTQYF.

The genes are TRBV30 and TRBJ2-3; unclear D gene. CDR3 size: 13 residues. The V gene lost 0 bases and the J gene lost 0 bases, with 4 bases spanning the gap. Germline CDR1 reads GTSNPN; CDR2 reads SVGIG (reference sequence). The CDR3 reads CAWSVSSTDTQYF. In nucleotides, the CDR3 is TGTGCCTGGAGTGTCAGTAGCACAGATACGCAGTATTTT.

This clone was recorded only once. The chain employs TRBV19 and TRBJ1-5; possibly TRBD1 for D (5 bases). Trimming removed 6 bases from V and 4 bases from J, with 10 bases in between. This CDR3 spans 13 amino acids. Looked up from germline, CDR1 is LNHDA and CDR2 is SQIVND (reference sequence). The DNA of the CDR3 is TGTGCCAGTAGGCAGGGTTTGAATCAGCCCCAGCATTTT. Protein: CASRQGLNQPQHF.

The genes are TRBV7-2 and TRBJ2-7, with D perhaps matching TRBD2 (6 bases). Germline V gene data show CDR1 as SGHTA and CDR2 as FQGNSA. This CDR3 region has 14 residues. The germline V and J ends were trimmed by 3 bases and 3 bases, with 12 bases remaining between them. The CDR3 protein is CASSFMGGSYEQYF. In nucleotides, the CDR3 is TGTGCCAGCAGCTTTATGGGGGGTAGCTACGAGCAGTACTTC.

This chain links TRBV15 with TRBJ2-5; TRBD2 matches 7 bases. With 4 bases clipped from V and 5 bases from J, the junction kept 10 bases outside the gene matches. Germline V gene data show CDR1 as LNHNV and CDR2 as YYDKDF (reference sequence). The CDR3 spans 15 residues. CDR3 sequence: CATSTRGLGGETQYF. The CDR3 DNA reads as TGTGCCACCAGCACACGAGGACTAGGCGGGGAGACCCAGTACTTC.